These 28 T cell receptor beta chains originate from one sample sequenced in a study of blood T cell repertoires in COVID-19. The data were produced by immunoSEQ multiplex PCR, yet TCRdb's version contains in-frame clones alone and is incomplete. The table has about 250,000 clones, 80% to 90% seen once. The sequenced sample was peripheral blood. The receptor source for this set is a man aged 40-49 years with active or convalescent COVID-19.

This chain uses TRBV25-1 with TRBJ2-3, with 11 bases identical to TRBD2. Germline CDR1 is MGHDK and CDR2 is SYGVNS. The ends lost 5 bases at V and 0 bases at J; junction bases unmatched: 10. This CDR3 has 18 amino acids. DNA for the CDR3: TGTGCCAGCAGTTCACCATTACTAGCGGGGGTGAGCACAGATACGCAGTATTTT. Translation: CASSSPLLAGVSTDTQYF.

This chain connects TRBV19 to TRBJ1-2; D is possibly TRBD1 (5 bases). The CDR3 extends over 13 amino acids. The germline V gene encodes CDR1 LNHDA and CDR2 SQIVND (reference sequence). The V end lost 1 base, the J end lost 8 bases, and 11 bases lay between the germline ends. Here the CDR3 DNA reads TGTGCCAGTAGTATAGGCAGGGAACGCGGCTACACCTTC. This gives the protein CASSIGRERGYTF. Using reference TRBV19 and TRBJ1-2 for the parts outside the CDR3, the full variable domain is DGGITQSPKYLFRKEGQNVTLSCEQNLNHDAMYWYRQDPGQGLRLIYYSQIVNDFQKGDIAEGYSVSREKKESFPLTVTSAQKNPTAFYLCASSIGRERGYTFGSGTRLTVV.

The chain recombines TRBV7-9 with TRBJ2-3; a weak D match, TRBD1 (5 bases). V was trimmed by 1 base and J by 7 bases, leaving 18 bases between them. Germline V gives CDR1 SEHNR, CDR2 FQNEAQ (reference sequence). There are 16 residues in the CDR3. CDR3 bases: TGTGCCAGCAGCTTAGGGGGCTACCCCGCGGCGTATACGCAGTATTTT. As protein: CASSLGGYPAAYTQYF. The variable domain in full, completed from reference TRBV7-9 and TRBJ2-3, reads DTGVSQNPRHKITKRGQNVTFRCDPISEHNRLYWYRQTLGQGPEFLTYFQNEAQLEKSRLLSDRFSAERPKGSFSTLEIQRTEQGDSAMYLCASSLGGYPAAYTQYFGPGTRLTVL.

The V call is TRBV4-3, the J call TRBJ1-2; the D gene is possibly TRBD1 (5 bases). Trimming left V 4 bases short and J 0 bases short, with 15 bases between. Germline V gene lookup returns CDR1 LGHNA and CDR2 YSLEER. This CDR3 region has 16 residues. Written as DNA, the CDR3 is TGCGCCAGCAGCCGCGGCCACAGGCCCTCTAACTATGGCTACACCTTC. Translated: CASSRGHRPSNYGYTF.

This rearrangement joins TRBV19 to TRBJ2-2; the D gene is possibly TRBD2 (5 bases). V was cut by 3 bases and J by 3 bases, with 11 bases left in between. The germline V gene has CDR1 LNHDA and CDR2 SQIVND (reference sequence). CDR3 size: 15 residues. For the CDR3, the DNA is TGTGCCAGTAGTATCGCTAGCTCCGACACCGGGGAGCTGTTTTTT. It translates to CASSIASSDTGELFF.

V usage is TRBV11-2 and J usage is TRBJ2-1; 10 positions agree with TRBD2. Germline V lookup: CDR1 SGHAT, CDR2 FQNNGV. V dropped 4 bases and J dropped 0; count of bases not matched to a gene: 0. This CDR3 comprises 15 residues. The CDR3 sequence is CASSSSGSSYNEQFF. The CDR3, as DNA: TGTGCCAGCAGCTCTAGCGGGAGCTCCTACAATGAGCAGTTCTTC.

In the case of this clone: One end of the junction fails to match germline, which may point to a read error. The CDR3 spells CANSLEGAGYGYTF. In nucleotides, the CDR3 is TGTGCCAACAGTTTGGAGGGGGCAGGGTATGGCTACACCTTC. J is TRBJ1-2 and V is TRBV28; TRBD1 matches at 7 bases. The CDR3 is 14 residues long. Germline CDR1 and CDR2: MDHEN and SYDVKM.

The chain employs TRBV19 and TRBJ1-3; D is uncertain. Looked up from germline, CDR1 is LNHDA and CDR2 is SQIVND (reference sequence). There are 14 residues in the CDR3. V was shortened by 7 bases and J by 4 bases, with 14 bases between the two germline ends. The CDR3 spells CASMSSSQGNTIYF. DNA of the CDR3: TGTGCCAGTATGTCTTCCTCTCAGGGAAACACCATATATTTT.

This chain connects TRBV30 to TRBJ2-2; the D is unclear. CDR3 length equals 12 residues. The V gene's germline CDR1 is GTSNPN and CDR2 SVGIG (reference sequence). V lost 1 base, J lost 6 bases, and 6 bases lay in between. The CDR3 reads CAWSGSSGELFF. The CDR3 bases are TGTGCCTGGAGTGGGAGTTCCGGGGAGCTGTTTTTT.

This chain uses TRBV11-3 with TRBJ1-1, with TRBD1 matching over 10 bases. The junction had 7 bases not matched to a gene; V was cut back by 3 bases and J by 6 bases. CDR1 and CDR2 from the germline V gene are SGHNT and YENEEA. The CDR3 is made up of 15 amino acids. The CDR3 DNA is TGTGCCAGCAGCTTGTCGGGACAGGGGAGCGCTGAAGCTTTCTTT. This translates into CASSLSGQGSAEAFF.

The gene calls are TRBV6-1 and TRBJ2-1; D is perhaps TRBD2 (6 bases). V lost 5 bases and J lost 9, with 20 bases in between. From germline, CDR1 is MNHNS and CDR2 SASEGT. This CDR3 is built from 15 residues. The CDR3 region is CASSFGGSSYGEQFF. The DNA for the CDR3 is TGTGCCAGCAGTTTTGGAGGGAGCTCCTATGGTGAGCAGTTCTTC.

CDR3 region: CASSSLDRGSKNIQYF. Written as DNA, the CDR3 is TGTGCCAGTAGTTCCCTTGACAGGGGTTCCAAAAACATTCAGTACTTC. This sequence joins TRBV19 and TRBJ2-4; 8 nucleotides align to TRBD1. After removal of 5 bases from V and 2 bases from J, the junction contained 8 bases not matched to a gene. CDR3 size: 16 residues. Germline V gene lookup returns CDR1 LNHDA and CDR2 SQIVND (reference sequence). The entire variable domain, with the rest obtained from reference TRBV19 and TRBJ2-4, is as follows: DGGITQSPKYLFRKEGQNVTLSCEQNLNHDAMYWYRQDPGQGLRLIYYSQIVNDFQKGDIAEGYSVSREKKESFPLTVTSAQKNPTAFYLCASSSLDRGSKNIQYFGAGTRLSVL.

This sequence joins TRBV18 and TRBJ2-1; D unresolved. The CDR3 has 15 residues. V dropped 0 bases and J dropped 6 bases, with 12 bases sitting between them. Germline V gives CDR1 KGHSH, CDR2 LQKENI. The CDR3 here is CASSPPSSPGNEQFF. In DNA, the CDR3 is TGTGCCAGCTCACCACCGAGCTCCCCCGGCAATGAGCAGTTCTTC.

The rearrangement uses TRBV25-1 and TRBJ2-7; D unclear. Germline V gives CDR1 MGHDK, CDR2 SYGVNS. The CDR3 is made up of 15 amino acids. Trimming removed 1 base at V and 2 bases at J, with 12 bases between. In DNA form, the CDR3 reads TGTGCCAGCAGTGAATTTGATGACATCACCTACGAGCAGTACTTC. Translation gives CASSEFDDITYEQYF.

The CDR3 region has the DNA TGTGCCAGCAGGCTGGGGAGGGATTCACCCCTCCACTTT. This sequence encodes CASRLGRDSPLHF. The chain carries TRBV6-5 and TRBJ1-6, with D hard to call. In germline, CDR1 is MNHEY, CDR2 SVGAGI. The V end lost 6 bases, the J end lost 8 bases, and 11 bases lay between the germline ends. The CDR3 runs 13 residues.

The rearrangement links TRBV10-3 to TRBJ1-2; no clear D. Germline CDR1 is ENHRY and CDR2 is SYGVKD. This CDR3 is 16 amino acids long. V lost 0 bases to trimming and J lost 0 bases, with 11 bases between them. CDR3 in DNA: TGTGCCATCAGTGAGTCTTTTGGCAGTACTAACTATGGCTACACCTTC. Translation: CAISESFGSTNYGYTF.

A single count supports this clone. The chain carries TRBV3-1 (or the pseudogene TRBV3-2) and TRBJ1-2, with D possibly being TRBD1 (6 bases). The germline gives CDR1 LGHDT, CDR2 YNNKEL (reference sequence). The V and J ends lost 5 bases and 4 bases respectively, with 14 bases between them. CDR3 length: 14 residues. In DNA, the CDR3 is TGTGCCAGCAGCGCCGGGACACAGGCCTATGGCTACACCTTC. Its translation is CASSAGTQAYGYTF.

The chain joins TRBV18 to TRBJ2-7; 8 nucleotides match TRBD2. The CDR3 is 15 residues long. The V gene's germline CDR1 is KGHSH and CDR2 LQKENI. V dropped 3 bases and J dropped 4; count of bases not matched to a gene: 8. CDR3 in DNA: TGTGCCAGCTCACCTCCGAGCGGGAGTGCGTACGAGCAGTACTTC. Translating gives CASSPPSGSAYEQYF.

The J gene is TRBJ2-2, the V gene TRBV5-1; 11 bases are a match to TRBD1. CDR1 and CDR2 from the germline V gene are SGHRS and YFSETQ. CDR3 length: 18 amino acids. V shed 4 bases and J 3 bases; nucleotides not matched to a gene: 11. For the CDR3, the DNA is TGCGCCAGCAGCCCAGATCCGGACAGGGGGCTGTACACCGGGGAGCTGTTTTTT. This encodes CASSPDPDRGLYTGELFF.

V usage is TRBV14 and J usage is TRBJ2-3, with D possibly being TRBD1 (6 bases). V gave up 1 base and J gave up 8 bases, with 13 bases separating them. The CDR3 loop spans 14 amino acids. Germline-derived CDR1 and CDR2 are SGHDN and FVKESK. For the CDR3, the DNA is TGTGCCAGCAGCCAAGGCCAGGGGTACCTTACGCAGTATTTT. Translated: CASSQGQGYLTQYF.

This sequence joins TRBV24-1 and TRBJ1-3; D perhaps matches TRBD1 (6 bases). V was clipped by 3 bases and J by 4 bases, with 12 bases between them. Per germline, CDR1 KGHDR and CDR2 SFDVKD. The CDR3 has 15 residues. CDR3 sequence reads: CATSDKPGHGNTIYF. The CDR3 region has the DNA TGTGCCACCAGTGATAAACCGGGACACGGAAACACCATATATTTT.

V usage is TRBV9 and J usage is TRBJ1-3, with D possibly being TRBD1 (6 bases). Trimming removed 2 bases from V and 7 bases from J, with 22 bases in between. The length of the CDR3 is 17 residues. CDR1 SGDLS and CDR2 YYNGEE come from the germline V gene. Here the CDR3 DNA reads TGTGCCAGCAGCGTCGCGTCCGCCTACAGGGATGGGAACACCATATATTTT. Amino acid sequence: CASSVASAYRDGNTIYF.

This clone was counted a single time. The rearrangement uses TRBV11-3 and TRBJ1-2; unclear D gene. This CDR3 region has 16 residues. V was pared by 5 bases and J by 4 bases, with 20 bases between. From germline, CDR1 is SGHNT and CDR2 YENEEA. In DNA, the CDR3 is TGTGCCAGCAGCCCAACCGCCGGGATCCCCCTCTATGGCTACACCTTC. Translated, it gives CASSPTAGIPLYGYTF.

The chain carries TRBV4-2 and TRBJ2-3, with 7 bases lining up with TRBD2. V lost 4 bases and J lost 4; bases outside the gene matches: 11. The CDR3 loop spans 16 amino acids. In germline, CDR1 is LGHNA, CDR2 YNFKEQ. For the CDR3, the DNA is TGTGCCAGCAGCCCAACGACTAGCAACTTCGCAGATACGCAGTATTTT. It translates to CASSPTTSNFADTQYF.

The chain carries TRBV28 and TRBJ1-2; D is unclear. Trimming cost V 7 bases and J 2 bases, with 11 bases left between them. Germline CDR1 reads MDHEN; CDR2 reads SYDVKM. The CDR3 totals 13 residues. Written as DNA, the CDR3 is TGTGCCAGCACCTACAGAGTCAACTATGGCTACACCTTC. Amino acids: CASTYRVNYGYTF.

V and J are TRBV30 and TRBJ2-5; D may be TRBD1 (5 bases). Germline CDR1 reads GTSNPN; CDR2 reads SVGIG (reference sequence). CDR3 size: 12 residues. V shed 3 bases and J shed 7 bases, with 12 bases lying between them. CDR3 residues: CAWRQGKVTQYF. As DNA, the CDR3 is TGTGCCTGGAGGCAGGGTAAAGTGACCCAGTACTTC.

The chain employs TRBV19 and TRBJ1-5, with D possibly matching TRBD1 (5 bases). Per germline, CDR1 LNHDA and CDR2 SQIVND (reference sequence). V dropped 4 bases and J dropped 12 bases, with 19 bases sitting between them. The CDR3 extends over 14 amino acids. CDR3 residues: CASSTLMVGADQHF. The CDR3 bases are TGTGCCAGTAGTACACTGATGGTTGGGGCAGACCAGCATTTT.

CDR3 bases: TGTGCCAGCACTACAGGCACCGGGGAGCTGTTTTTT. Encoded protein: CASTTGTGELFF. J is TRBJ2-2 and V is TRBV12-3 or TRBV12-4; a possible D gene is TRBD1 (5 bases). V lost 7 bases and J 4 bases, leaving 7 bases between the germline ends. The length of the CDR3 is 12 residues.